One sample yielded the 23 T cell receptor beta chains listed below, sequenced in a study of vaccination effects on CD4 cells after COVID-19. The authors isolated CD4+ T cells after ten to eleven days of culture. As their vaccination, participants received two doses of either BNT162b2 or mRNA-1273. Sequenced by immunoSEQ multiplex PCR; TCRdb stores in-frame clones only, minus some. The profile shows about 73,000 clones, roughly 73% of them singletons. Their recognized antigens are unknown. Sequencing was performed on CD4+ T cells from PBMCs cultured without peptide, taken after COVID-19 vaccination. These receptors came from a human donor who received a COVID-19 vaccine.

The chain combines TRBV10-2 with TRBJ2-7; D might be TRBD2 (6 bases). Germline CDR1 WSHSY, CDR2 SAAADI. The V end was cut by 0 bases, the J end by 0 bases, with 18 bases between. The CDR3 length is 18 residues. CDR3 sequence reads: CASSESARGMPYSYEQYV. For the CDR3, the DNA is TGCGCCAGCAGTGAGTCGGCTCGGGGGATGCCCTACTCCTACGAGCAGTACGTC.

V and J are TRBV5-1 and TRBJ1-2; D is perhaps TRBD1 (6 bases). This CDR3 spans 13 amino acids. CDR1 is SGHRS and CDR2 is YFSETQ in the germline V gene. V lost 0 bases and J 7 bases, leaving 10 bases between the germline ends. The CDR3 DNA follows: TGCGCCAGCAGCTTGGGGGGGGCGCCTGGCTACACCTTC. As protein: CASSLGGAPGYTF. Complete variable domain (other parts from reference TRBV5-1 and TRBJ1-2): KAGVTQTPRYLIKTRGQQVTLSCSPISGHRSVSWYQQTPGQGLQFLFEYFSETQRNKGNFPGRFSGRQFSNSRSEMNVSTLELGDSALYLCASSLGGAPGYTFGSGTRLTVV.

The chain couples TRBV4-1 to TRBJ2-1, with D hard to call. CDR1 and CDR2 from the germline V gene are MGHRA and YSYEKL. V dropped 5 bases and J dropped 2 bases, with 10 bases sitting between them. CDR3 length: 14 residues. DNA for the CDR3: TGCGCCAGCAGCTCGCAGAACCCCTACAATGAGCAGTTCTTC. Its translation is CASSSQNPYNEQFF.

The chain has TRBV6-5 and TRBJ2-7, with D uncertain. The CDR3 totals 14 residues. V lost 2 bases and J 1 base, leaving 9 bases between the germline ends. Germline V gene data show CDR1 as MNHEY and CDR2 as SVGAGI. The CDR3 nucleotides read TGTGCCAGCAGTTACGACAAAGGGTCCTACGAGCAGTACGTC. Translated, it gives CASSYDKGSYEQYV.

The CDR3 nucleotides read TGTGCCAGCAGCAGGACAGTGAACACTGAAGCTTTCTTT. Its translation is CASSRTVNTEAFF. The chain links TRBV6-6 to TRBJ1-1, with a possible D match to TRBD1 (6 bases). V lost 6 bases and J 0 bases, leaving 8 bases between the germline ends. CDR3 length: 13 residues. CDR1 is MNHNY and CDR2 is SVGAGI in the germline V gene (reference sequence).

The chain joins TRBV5-4 to TRBJ2-2, with D unresolved. Germline CDR1 SGHNT, CDR2 YYREEE (reference sequence). With 0 bases removed from V and 1 base from J, the gap between germline ends came to 4 bases. The CDR3 extends over 14 amino acids. The CDR3 protein is CASSLGQNTGELFF. DNA of the CDR3: TGTGCCAGCAGCTTGGGACAGAACACCGGGGAGCTGTTTTTT.

The chain uses TRBV28 and TRBJ1-1; the D is unclear. From germline, CDR1 is MDHEN and CDR2 SYDVKM. V was trimmed by 4 bases and J by 10 bases, leaving 13 bases between them. The CDR3 consists of 12 residues. CDR3 DNA: TGTGCCAGCAGTTACGGACGCTTCGGAGCTTTCTTT. It specifies CASSYGRFGAFF.

This chain joins TRBV10-1 and TRBJ2-3; 7 bases are shared with TRBD1. Losses at the gene ends were 2 bases for V and 1 base for J; bases not matched to a gene: 3. This CDR3 is 15 amino acids long. The germline CDR1 and CDR2 sequences are WNHNN and SYGVQD (reference sequence). As DNA, the CDR3 is TGCGCCAGCAGTGAGGGGACAGCCGGCACAGATACGCAGTATTTT. Protein sequence: CASSEGTAGTDTQYF.

The chain joins TRBV4-1 to TRBJ2-7, with a possible D match to TRBD2 (5 bases). In germline, CDR1 is MGHRA, CDR2 YSYEKL. CDR3 size: 18 residues. V lost 0 bases and J 3 bases, leaving 21 bases between the germline ends. CDR3 in DNA: TGCGCCAGCAGCCAAGAGGAGTATGGCGTGCGAGGGTACTACGAGCAGTACGTC. Amino acid sequence: CASSQEEYGVRGYYEQYV.

Only a few counts were recorded for this clone. DNA for the CDR3: TGTGCCAGCAGTTACTCGAGGACAGGGGTTCAGTACGTC. Translation: CASSYSRTGVQYV. This chain links TRBV6-5 with TRBJ2-7; TRBD1 matches 9 bases. Losses at the gene ends were 0 bases for V and 10 bases for J; bases not matched to a gene: 4. CDR1 is MNHEY, CDR2 SVGAGI, per germline. CDR3 length equals 13 residues.

This clone was counted only a few times. The V and J genes are TRBV5-8 and TRBJ2-3; D gene ambiguous. V lost 5 bases and J lost 3, with 10 bases in between. This CDR3 is 13 amino acids long. The germline gives CDR1 SGHTS, CDR2 YDEGEE. CDR3 sequence reads: CASSLVGTDTQYF. CDR3 sequence (DNA): TGTGCCAGCAGTCTTGTGGGGACAGATACGCAGTATTTT.

V gene TRBV9 combines with J gene TRBJ1-1; a possible D gene is TRBD1 (6 bases). The germline CDR1 and CDR2 sequences are SGDLS and YYNGEE. V was clipped by 0 bases and J by 7 bases, with 22 bases between them. The CDR3 length is 17 residues. The CDR3 coding sequence is TGTGCCAGCAGCGTAGGGCGGGACACAATTAGGGGTGGTGAAGCTTTCTTT. Its translation: CASSVGRDTIRGGEAFF.

The rearrangement uses TRBV5-1 and TRBJ1-2, with 8 bases identical to TRBD1. CDR3 size: 14 residues. V lost 0 bases and J lost 2; bases outside the gene matches: 0. CDR1 and CDR2 (germline): SGHRS, YFSETQ. This chain's CDR3 is CASSLDRGNYGYTF. CDR3 nucleotide sequence: TGCGCCAGCAGCTTGGACAGGGGGAACTATGGCTACACCTTC.

The chain employs TRBV5-1 and TRBJ1-1, with D possibly being TRBD1 (6 bases). The CDR3 length is 14 residues. V lost 4 bases and J lost 3, with 13 bases in between. CDR1 SGHRS and CDR2 YFSETQ come from the germline V gene. CDR3 loop: CASSIDRMDTEAFF. The CDR3 DNA follows: TGCGCCAGCAGCATCGACAGGATGGACACTGAAGCTTTCTTT.

The chain couples TRBV19 to TRBJ1-1; TRBD1 matches at 7 bases. The germline gives CDR1 LNHDA, CDR2 SQIVND (reference sequence). V was pared by 8 bases and J by 6 bases, with 9 bases of the junction left unmatched. This CDR3 comprises 13 residues. CDR3 sequence reads: CASQVYRGSEAFF. The CDR3 DNA reads as TGTGCCAGTCAGGTATACAGGGGATCTGAAGCTTTCTTT.

The genes are TRBV25-1 and TRBJ2-5; D possibly corresponds to TRBD1 (8 bases). Germline assignment: CDR1 MGHDK and CDR2 SYGVNS. The CDR3 spans 14 residues. Trimming shortened V by 10 bases and J by 1 base, and 16 bases separated the two germline ends. Here the CDR3 DNA reads TGTGCCACCGACAGGGGCGGGGGCCAAGAGACCCAGTACTTC. This sequence encodes CATDRGGGQETQYF.

The genes are TRBV6-5 and TRBJ1-1; D ambiguous. The length of the CDR3 is 12 residues. CDR1 and CDR2 (germline): MNHEY, SVGAGI. Trimming left V 9 bases short and J 4 bases short, with 12 bases between. CDR3 DNA: TGTGCCAGTCACCGGGAGGGCACTGAAGCTTTCTTT. Translated, it gives CASHREGTEAFF.

This chain uses TRBV18 with TRBJ1-3; possibly TRBD1 for D (5 bases). The V and J ends lost 6 bases and 0 bases respectively, with 12 bases between them. CDR3 length: 15 residues. CDR1 and CDR2 (germline): KGHSH, LQKENI. The CDR3 sequence: CASSLAGTSGNTIYF. DNA for the CDR3: TGTGCCAGCTCGCTGGCCGGGACCTCTGGAAACACCATATATTTT.

The CDR3 DNA reads TGTGCCAGCAGTTCCTCCGTACAGCTCCAAGAGACCCAGTACTTC. It yields the protein CASSSSVQLQETQYF. The chain couples TRBV6-5 to TRBJ2-5; D remains unclear. Germline V lookup: CDR1 MNHEY, CDR2 SVGAGI. V lost 4 bases and J 1 base, leaving 13 bases between the germline ends. This CDR3 contains 15 residues.

This clone is classed as medium-sized. The V gene is TRBV28, the J gene TRBJ1-5; D possibly corresponds to TRBD1 (5 bases). Germline assignment: CDR1 MDHEN and CDR2 SYDVKM. Trimming cost V 5 bases and J 6 bases, with 14 bases left between them. The CDR3 is 14 amino acids. The CDR3 nucleotides are TGTGCCAGCAGTGGAAATCGGGGGACTCAGCCCCAGCATTTT. Translated: CASSGNRGTQPQHF.

This chain joins TRBV10-1 and TRBJ1-1; D perhaps matches TRBD1 (5 bases). CDR3 size: 13 residues. Trimming left V 3 bases short and J 4 bases short, with 9 bases between. Germline CDR1 WNHNN, CDR2 SYGVQD (reference sequence). In DNA form, the CDR3 reads TGCGCCAGCAGTGACGGGGGTTTCACTGAAGCTTTCTTT. This sequence encodes CASSDGGFTEAFF.

The J gene is TRBJ1-2, the V gene TRBV24-1; TRBD1 matches 7 bases. The CDR3 runs to 15 residues. J gave up 8 bases and V 3 bases, and 11 bases lay outside the gene matches. CDR1 is KGHDR and CDR2 is SFDVKD in the germline V gene. This CDR3 reads CATSDQGDIVSGYTF. CDR3 nucleotide sequence: TGTGCCACCAGTGATCAGGGGGATATCGTGTCGGGCTACACCTTC.

J is TRBJ2-5 and V is TRBV3-1 (or the pseudogene TRBV3-2), with TRBD1 identical over 7 bases. Per the germline V gene, CDR1 is LGHDT and CDR2 is YNNKEL (reference sequence). CDR3 size: 15 residues. With 5 bases clipped from V and 4 bases from J, the junction kept 10 bases outside the gene matches. The CDR3 sequence is CASSFRQGEGETQYF. CDR3 DNA: TGTGCCAGCAGCTTCCGACAGGGCGAAGGAGAGACCCAGTACTTC.